A single sample gave rise to the 23 T cell receptor beta chains below, sequenced in a study of blood T cell repertoires in COVID-19. Clones were sequenced by immunoSEQ multiplex PCR, and TCRdb holds only the in-frame ones, with some missing. Of some 170,000 clones listed, approximately 78% are singletons. Sequenced input: PBMCs or T cells enriched from blood (not recorded which). The receptors stem from a woman between 45 and 65 years old who had recovered from COVID-19.

This clone was picked up one time. The chain joins TRBV28 to TRBJ2-1; no clear D gene. CDR3 length equals 12 residues. The V end lost 5 bases, the J end lost 5 bases, and 7 bases lay between the germline ends. Germline V gene sequence: CDR1 MDHEN, CDR2 SYDVKM. The CDR3 sequence is CASSEINNEQFF. The DNA of the CDR3 is TGTGCCAGCAGTGAGATAAACAATGAGCAGTTCTTC. The full variable domain, completed using reference TRBV28 and TRBJ2-1, is DVKVTQSSRYLVKRTGEKVFLECVQDMDHENMFWYRQDPGLGLRLIYFSYDVKMKEKGDIPEGYSVSREKKERFSLILESASTNQTSMYLCASSEINNEQFFGPGTRLTVL.

V usage is TRBV4-3 and J usage is TRBJ1-2; D gene uncertain. Germline values: CDR1 LGHNA, CDR2 YSLEER. The CDR3 runs 17 residues. Trimming left V 0 bases short and J 7 bases short, with 21 bases between. The chain's CDR3 is CASSQDLRAPNIGGYTF. DNA for the CDR3: TGCGCCAGCAGCCAAGATTTGAGGGCCCCCAATATCGGTGGCTACACCTTC.

This sequence joins TRBV30 and TRBJ1-3, with 7 bases lining up with TRBD1. This CDR3 comprises 15 residues. Germline V CDR1 and CDR2: GTSNPN, SVGIG (reference sequence). Germline trimming cut 1 base from V and 4 bases from J; bases unmatched to any gene: 7. The CDR3 DNA sequence: TGTGCCTGGAGTGCCGGACAGGAACGGGGAAACACCATATATTTT. Its translation is CAWSAGQERGNTIYF.

The chain recombines TRBV30 with TRBJ1-3; unclear D gene. Germline V CDR1 and CDR2: GTSNPN, SVGIG (reference sequence). Trimming shortened V by 2 bases and J by 0 bases, and 5 bases separated the two germline ends. The length of the CDR3 is 13 residues. CDR3 residues: CAWSSYSGNTIYF. CDR3 coding DNA: TGTGCCTGGAGTTCCTACTCTGGAAACACCATATATTTT.

The table lists this clone with a few counts. This rearrangement joins TRBV14 to TRBJ2-7, with D possibly being TRBD2 (6 bases). The CDR3 length is 14 residues. V lost 0 bases to trimming and J lost 9 bases, with 15 bases between them. Germline values: CDR1 SGHDN, CDR2 FVKESK. The CDR3 loop is CASSQDPLRGGQYF. CDR3 bases: TGTGCCAGCAGCCAAGACCCCCTAAGGGGAGGGCAGTACTTC.

The chain employs TRBV5-4 and TRBJ2-7; TRBD1 aligns across 8 bases. After removal of 4 bases from V and 1 base from J, the junction contained 4 bases not matched to a gene. The germline CDR1 and CDR2 sequences are SGHNT and YYREEE (reference sequence). The CDR3 covers 14 residues. The CDR3 DNA sequence: TGTGCCAGCAGCCCAGGACAGGGTTCCTACGAGCAGTACTTC. It yields the protein CASSPGQGSYEQYF.

This clone was counted once. The rearrangement joins TRBV18 to TRBJ1-2; D not resolved. Germline CDR1 reads KGHSH; CDR2 reads LQKENI. The CDR3 runs 14 residues. V gave up 2 bases and J gave up 10 bases, with 17 bases separating them. The CDR3 loop is CASSPTEEKSDYTF. As DNA, the CDR3 is TGTGCCAGCTCACCAACTGAAGAAAAATCCGACTACACCTTC.

The rearrangement joins TRBV25-1 to TRBJ1-1, with D perhaps TRBD1 (5 bases). The germline gives CDR1 MGHDK, CDR2 SYGVNS. This CDR3 contains 17 residues. V gave up 2 bases and J gave up 1 base, with 17 bases separating them. Here the CDR3 DNA reads TGTGCCAGCAGTGAAAAAGGGGTGCAAAGGTGGAACACTGAAGCTTTCTTT. Translating gives CASSEKGVQRWNTEAFF.

This clone was detected once. The CDR3 region is CASSLKERSVAGTYEQYF. DNA of the CDR3: TGTGCCAGCAGCCTAAAGGAGCGGTCTGTAGCGGGAACCTACGAGCAGTACTTC. This chain connects TRBV21-1 to TRBJ2-7; the DNA was not compared with TRBD2, the D call given in the table. TRBV21-1 is shown as a pseudogene. CDR3 length: 18 residues.

The gene calls are TRBV7-2 and TRBJ2-2; D gene ambiguous. Trimming took off 5 bases at V and 2 bases at J, with 9 bases between the two ends. From germline, CDR1 is SGHTA and CDR2 FQGNSA. The CDR3 totals 14 residues. The CDR3 sequence: CASSPRLNTGELFF. The CDR3 nucleotides read TGTGCCAGCAGCCCCAGACTCAACACCGGGGAGCTGTTTTTT.

This chain links TRBV11-2 with TRBJ1-6; a weak D match, TRBD1 (5 bases). The CDR3 has 18 residues. Between the trimmed V and J ends, which lost 5 bases and 5 bases, there was a span of 22 bases. CDR1 SGHAT and CDR2 FQNNGV come from the germline V gene. The CDR3 spells CASSQILPSGENNSPLHF. Written as DNA, the CDR3 is TGTGCCAGCAGCCAAATTTTACCATCGGGGGAAAATAATTCACCCCTCCACTTT.

The CDR3: CASSPVTGNTEAFF. CDR3 nucleotides: TGTGCCAGCTCACCGGTCACAGGGAACACTGAAGCTTTCTTT. The chain couples TRBV18 to TRBJ1-1, with D possibly matching TRBD1 (5 bases). The germline gives CDR1 KGHSH, CDR2 LQKENI. Trimming shortened V by 3 bases and J by 1 base, and 9 bases separated the two germline ends. The CDR3 spans 14 residues.

V usage is TRBV28 and J usage is TRBJ1-4, with a weak D call TRBD1 (6 bases). Trimming pared 3 bases from V and 9 bases from J, leaving 17 bases between. The CDR3 covers 15 residues. Germline V gene data show CDR1 as MDHEN and CDR2 as SYDVKM. Written as DNA, the CDR3 is TGTGCCAGCAGTTTTAAAGGGGGTACTAGTAAAAAACTGTTTTTT. Its protein is CASSFKGGTSKKLFF.

The chain carries TRBV7-8 and TRBJ1-3; TRBD1 agrees at 10 bases. In germline, CDR1 is SGHVS, CDR2 FQNEAQ. This CDR3 comprises 16 residues. After removal of 2 bases from V and 8 bases from J, the junction contained 9 bases not matched to a gene. CDR3 DNA sequence: TGTGCCAGCAGCTTACTTCCGGGACAGGGGTCGGACACCATATATTTT. It codes for CASSLLPGQGSDTIYF. Together with reference TRBV7-8 and TRBJ1-3, the CDR3 gives the full variable domain: GAGVSQSPRYKVAKRGQDVALRCDPISGHVSLFWYQQALGQGPEFLTYFQNEAQLDKSGLPSDRFFAERPEGSVSTLKIQRTQQEDSAVYLCASSLLPGQGSDTIYFGEGSWLTVV.

Comments on this clone: The junction and the germline gene differ at one end; a read error may be behind it. This sample also contains other DNA sequences that code for the same CDR3. V is TRBV28 and J is TRBJ1-2; TRBD1 matches 7 bases. Germline V gene data show CDR1 as MDHEN and CDR2 as SYDVKM. CDR3 length: 17 amino acids. The CDR3 sequence: CASSSDRDPRSNYGYTF. The CDR3 DNA is TGTGCCAGCAGTTCCGACAGGGACCCCCGTTCTAACTATGGCTATACCTTC.

The chain joins TRBV9 to TRBJ2-2, with a weak D call TRBD1 (6 bases). Germline V gives CDR1 SGDLS, CDR2 YYNGEE. V lost 0 bases and J 4 bases, leaving 16 bases between the germline ends. CDR3 length: 17 residues. CDR3 sequence: CASSVGWGSGATGELFF. CDR3 in DNA: TGTGCCAGCAGCGTAGGTTGGGGGTCAGGGGCCACCGGGGAGCTGTTTTTT.

This clone rates as medium-sized (0.01 to 0.1%). The DNA for the CDR3 is TGTGCCACAGCCAGCAGGACAACCGGCAAAAACATTCAGTACTTC. Its protein is CATASRTTGKNIQYF. The V call is TRBV5-6, the J call TRBJ2-4; D possibly corresponds to TRBD1 (5 bases). The CDR3 length is 15 residues. Germline loops: CDR1 SGHDT, CDR2 YYEEEE. V dropped 9 bases and J dropped 3 bases, with 19 bases sitting between them.

This sequence joins TRBV2 and TRBJ1-5; maybe TRBD1 (6 bases). Germline V gene data show CDR1 as SNHLY and CDR2 as FYNNEI. V shed 6 bases and J shed 0 bases, with 12 bases lying between them. This CDR3 is 15 amino acids long. CDR3 in DNA: TGTGCCAGCAGCAAGGACAGTCATAGCAATCAGCCCCAGCATTTT. It translates to CASSKDSHSNQPQHF.

The chain recombines TRBV5-1 with TRBJ2-1; TRBD2 matches at 7 bases. This CDR3 has 16 residues. V trimming: 0 bases; J trimming: 5 bases; junction bases outside the gene matches: 8. In germline, CDR1 is SGHRS, CDR2 YFSETQ. CDR3 coding DNA: TGCGCCAGCAGCTTGGTGGGGAGGGGCAGCCACAATGAGCAGTTCTTC. Residues: CASSLVGRGSHNEQFF.

This chain connects TRBV7-2 to TRBJ1-1, with D possibly TRBD1 on 6 matching bases. Germline CDR1 is SGHTA and CDR2 is FQGNSA. The V and J ends lost 5 bases and 5 bases respectively, with 18 bases between them. The CDR3 spans 15 residues. As DNA, the CDR3 is TGTGCCAGCAGCCGTGTTGGGGGGGCGGGAACTGAAGCTTTCTTT. It encodes CASSRVGGAGTEAFF. Combining the CDR3 with reference TRBV7-2 and TRBJ1-1 gives the whole variable domain GAGVSQSPSNKVTEKGKDVELRCDPISGHTALYWYRQSLGQGLEFLIYFQGNSAPDKSGLPSDRFSAERTGGSVSTLTIQRTQQEDSAVYLCASSRVGGAGTEAFFGQGTRLTVV.

The chain is built from TRBV7-8 and TRBJ2-5; 12 nucleotides agree with TRBD2. This CDR3 region has 15 residues. In germline, CDR1 is SGHVS, CDR2 FQNEAQ. The J segment lost 5 bases and the V segment lost 5 bases, leaving 6 bases of the junction unmatched. The DNA of the CDR3 is TGTGCCAGCAGCGCTCTAGCGGGAGGGCCGGAGACCCAGTACTTC. This gives the protein CASSALAGGPETQYF. Using reference TRBV7-8 and TRBJ2-5 for the parts outside the CDR3, the full variable domain is GAGVSQSPRYKVAKRGQDVALRCDPISGHVSLFWYQQALGQGPEFLTYFQNEAQLDKSGLPSDRFFAERPEGSVSTLKIQRTQQEDSAVYLCASSALAGGPETQYFGPGTRLLVL.

V and J are TRBV5-1 and TRBJ1-1, with 7 bases matching TRBD1. The CDR3 totals 14 residues. Germline trimming cut 1 base from V and 4 bases from J; bases unmatched to any gene: 4. Germline V CDR1 and CDR2: SGHRS, YFSETQ. The CDR3 DNA follows: TGCGCCAGCAGCTTGACTCCAGGGGGCACTGAAGCTTTCTTT. The encoded protein is CASSLTPGGTEAFF.

This chain joins TRBV5-4 and TRBJ2-1; 9 positions agree with TRBD1. CDR1 is SGHNT and CDR2 is YYREEE in the germline V gene (reference sequence). The trim removed 4 bases at V and 6 bases at J, leaving 8 bases unmatched. The CDR3 loop spans 15 amino acids. The chain's CDR3 is CASSTRQGVGNEQFF. The CDR3 bases are TGTGCCAGCAGCACAAGACAGGGGGTCGGCAATGAGCAGTTCTTC.